The 14 T cell receptor beta chains given below trace back to one sample, sequenced in a study of blood T cell repertoires in COVID-19. Clones were read by immunoSEQ multiplex PCR, and TCRdb kept only the in-frame ones, dropping some. The data contain around 250,000 clones, more than 75% of them seen just once; the ten biggest clones take up 1.5% to 2%. Material: PBMCs or T cells enriched from blood (not recorded which). The origin of the receptors is a woman aged 50 to 60 who had recovered from COVID-19.

The chain links TRBV10-3 to TRBJ1-2; D possibly corresponds to TRBD1 (5 bases). The V gene's germline CDR1 is ENHRY and CDR2 SYGVKD. Trimming took off 4 bases at V and 2 bases at J, with 8 bases between the two ends. The CDR3 sequence is 13 residues long. The chain's CDR3 is CAISVQGNYGYTF. CDR3 coding DNA: TGTGCCATCAGTGTTCAGGGAAACTATGGCTACACCTTC.

The rearrangement joins TRBV25-1 to TRBJ2-5; the D gene is possibly TRBD2 (6 bases). V was trimmed by 3 bases and J by 4 bases, leaving 9 bases between them. This CDR3 region has 13 residues. Per the germline V gene, CDR1 is MGHDK and CDR2 is SYGVNS. DNA of the CDR3: TGTGCCAGCAGTGAGCCGGGGGTAGAGACCCAGTACTTC. It codes for CASSEPGVETQYF.

V and J are TRBV3-1 (or the pseudogene TRBV3-2) and TRBJ1-6; D gene ambiguous. The V end lost 2 bases, the J end lost 5 bases, and 16 bases lay between the germline ends. CDR1 is LGHDT and CDR2 is YNNKEL in the germline V gene (reference sequence). The CDR3 has 17 residues. The CDR3 spells CASSQHLALEDNSPLHF. The CDR3 nucleotides are TGTGCCAGCAGCCAACATCTAGCCCTCGAGGATAATTCACCCCTCCACTTT.

The gene calls are TRBV28 and TRBJ2-7; TRBD2 matches at 11 bases. The trim removed 7 bases at V and 5 bases at J, leaving 16 bases unmatched. This CDR3 has 17 residues. The germline CDR1 and CDR2 sequences are MDHEN and SYDVKM. CDR3 nucleotide sequence: TGTGCCAGCAAACCACTGGTCGCTAGCGGGAGGATTCACGAGCAGTACTTC. Translating gives CASKPLVASGRIHEQYF.

This chain uses TRBV25-1 with TRBJ1-6; D is unclear. The CDR3 runs to 13 residues. The V end was cut by 1 base, the J end by 7 bases, with 5 bases between. The germline CDR1 and CDR2 sequences are MGHDK and SYGVNS. CDR3 sequence (DNA): TGTGCCAGCAGTGAATCACGGAATTCACCCCTCCACTTT. This gives the protein CASSESRNSPLHF.

V gene TRBV7-8 combines with J gene TRBJ2-3; 8 bases are a match to TRBD2. The CDR3 runs 18 residues. The germline CDR1 and CDR2 sequences are SGHVS and FQNEAQ. V lost 4 bases, J lost 2 bases, and 14 bases stayed unmatched. The chain's CDR3 is CASSSRRRGGRNTDTQYF. For the CDR3, the DNA is TGTGCCAGCAGCTCCCGACGGCGGGGCGGGAGGAACACAGATACGCAGTATTTT.

The rearrangement uses TRBV5-1 and TRBJ2-7, with 7 bases fitting TRBD1. The CDR3 extends over 14 amino acids. V dropped 3 bases and J dropped 1; count of bases not matched to a gene: 4. Germline assignment: CDR1 SGHRS and CDR2 YFSETQ. The CDR3 loop is CASSSKDRSYEQYF. The CDR3 bases are TGCGCCAGCAGCTCAAAGGACAGGTCCTACGAGCAGTACTTC.

This clone was seen a handful of times. The DNA is omitted, as the CDR3 cannot be located on it reliably, and the CDR3 follows TCRdb's listing. The chain uses TRBV5-4 and TRBJ2-7; whether TRBD2, the table's D call, matches the DNA was not checked. The germline gives CDR1 SGHNT, CDR2 YYREEE (reference sequence). A total of 14 residues make up the CDR3, ends included. The CDR3 loop is CASSLGVAGGSYSF.

J is TRBJ1-2 and V is TRBV5-1; 9 bases agree with TRBD1. Germline assignment: CDR1 SGHRS and CDR2 YFSETQ. V lost 7 bases to trimming and J lost 4 bases; unmatched junction nucleotides: 11. CDR3 length: 15 amino acids. The CDR3 nucleotides read TGCGCCAGCGCGGAGAAGGGACAGGGAGGCTATGGCTACACCTTC. It translates to CASAEKGQGGYGYTF.

The genes are TRBV19 and TRBJ1-2; D is uncertain. CDR1 is LNHDA and CDR2 is SQIVND in the germline V gene (reference sequence). V dropped 3 bases and J dropped 0 bases, with 11 bases sitting between them. CDR3 length: 15 amino acids. Here the CDR3 reads CASSMGAGANYGYTF. CDR3 bases: TGTGCCAGTAGTATGGGCGCAGGTGCTAACTATGGCTACACCTTC.

This chain uses TRBV18 with TRBJ2-7; D possibly corresponds to TRBD2 (6 bases). The CDR3 loop spans 14 amino acids. Trimming left V 3 bases short and J 7 bases short, with 16 bases between. Per the germline V gene, CDR1 is KGHSH and CDR2 is LQKENI. Here the CDR3 reads CASSPPGTPTEQYF. The CDR3, as DNA: TGTGCCAGCTCACCCCCCGGGACTCCCACGGAGCAGTACTTC.

The V gene is TRBV4-1, the J gene TRBJ2-7; 10 bases agree with TRBD1. Germline V gene data show CDR1 as MGHRA and CDR2 as YSYEKL. This CDR3 has 13 residues. The V gene end was trimmed by 4 bases and the J gene end by 7 bases; junction bases not matched to a gene: 4. The CDR3 spells CASSLWTGGEQYF. The CDR3 nucleotides are TGCGCCAGCAGCCTATGGACAGGGGGGGAGCAGTACTTC.

The chain uses TRBV3-1 (or the pseudogene TRBV3-2) and TRBJ1-1; D gene uncertain. V lost 0 bases to trimming and J lost 10 bases, with 6 bases between them. The CDR3 runs to 11 residues. CDR1 LGHDT and CDR2 YNNKEL come from the germline V gene (reference sequence). The CDR3 region has the DNA TGTGCCAGCAGCCAAGATCGGGTAGCTTTCTTT. This encodes CASSQDRVAFF.

J is TRBJ2-1 and V is TRBV4-3; possible D gene TRBD2, 5 bases. This CDR3 is built from 15 residues. The V end was cut by 0 bases, the J end by 3 bases, with 9 bases between. Per germline, CDR1 LGHNA and CDR2 YSLEER. The CDR3 DNA reads as TGCGCCAGCAGCCAAGAAGGGAGTTTCTACAATGAGCAGTTCTTC. This sequence encodes CASSQEGSFYNEQFF.